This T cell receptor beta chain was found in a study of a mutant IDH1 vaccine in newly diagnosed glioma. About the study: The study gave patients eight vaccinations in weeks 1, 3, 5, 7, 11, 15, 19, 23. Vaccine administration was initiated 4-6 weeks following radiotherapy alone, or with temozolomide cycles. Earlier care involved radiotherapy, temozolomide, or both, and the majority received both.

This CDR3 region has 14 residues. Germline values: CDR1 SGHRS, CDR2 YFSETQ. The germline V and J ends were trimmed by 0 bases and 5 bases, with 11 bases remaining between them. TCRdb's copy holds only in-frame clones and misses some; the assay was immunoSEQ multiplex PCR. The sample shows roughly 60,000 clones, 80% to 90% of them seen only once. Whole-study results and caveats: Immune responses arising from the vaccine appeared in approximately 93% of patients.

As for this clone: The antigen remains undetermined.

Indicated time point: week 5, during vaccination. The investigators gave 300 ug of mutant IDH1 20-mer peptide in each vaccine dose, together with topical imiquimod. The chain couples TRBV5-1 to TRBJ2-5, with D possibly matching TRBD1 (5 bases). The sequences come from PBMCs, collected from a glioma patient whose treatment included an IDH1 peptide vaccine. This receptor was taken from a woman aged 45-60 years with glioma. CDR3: CASSLVGGAETQYF. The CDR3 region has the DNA TGCGCCAGCAGCTTGGTCGGTGGGGCGGAGACCCAGTACTTC. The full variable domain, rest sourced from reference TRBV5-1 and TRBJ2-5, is KAGVTQTPRYLIKTRGQQVTLSCSPISGHRSVSWYQQTPGQGLQFLFEYFSETQRNKGNFPGRFSGRQFSNSRSEMNVSTLELGDSALYLCASSLVGGAETQYFGPGTRLLVL.